This T cell receptor (beta chain) was documented in a study of chemoradiotherapy in HPV16-positive cancers. In germline, CDR1 is SQVTM, CDR2 ANQGSEA. Trimming shortened V by 1 base and J by 4 bases, and 14 bases separated the two germline ends. The CDR3 is 14 amino acids. Assay: immunoSEQ multiplex PCR; the TCRdb copy retains only in-frame clones and omits some. The sample holds about 15,000 clones; around nine tenths are singletons and the top ten take approximately 4.7%. The sequence was collected from a human donor with HPV-associated anogenital cancer. The J gene is TRBJ2-7, the V gene TRBV29-1; weak D call: TRBD1 (5 bases). The sequences come from tumor tissue, collected from a patient who underwent chemoradiotherapy. DNA for the CDR3: TGCAGCGTTGAAGTAGGGGCGAAGGGGTACGAGCAGTACTTC. Its translation is CSVEVGAKGYEQYF.